This T cell receptor beta chain was observed in a study of shared T cell receptors in the human thymus. TCRdb's table, derived via immunoSEQ multiplex PCR, lists solely in-frame clones and lacks some. The data contain roughly 550,000 clones, more than 75% of them singletons. The CDR3 consists of 15 residues. Germline CDR1 and CDR2: MNHEY and SVGAGI. The ends lost 6 bases at V and 5 bases at J; junction bases unmatched: 8. This sample also belongs to another study, concerning human thymus T cells. This second study says: Thymic tissue was derived from resections collected during corrective heart surgery. Both thymic and peripheral blood repertoires showed apparently biased V and J usage. Related research found strongly overlapping thymic repertoires in unrelated individuals.

The chain is built from TRBV6-5 and TRBJ2-1, with 9 bases fitting TRBD1. Specimen: thymocytes. The source of this sequence is a boy in the first two years of life with a congenital heart defect. CDR3 sequence reads: CASRRLRTGDNEQFF. In nucleotides, the CDR3 is TGTGCCAGCAGGCGACTTAGGACAGGGGACAATGAGCAGTTCTTC.